Following are 10 T cell receptor beta chains from one sample sequenced in a study of T cells in Graves' hyperthyroidism and ophthalmopathy. There were TCR beta CDR3 regions amplified from RNA transcripts. Primed by the HTBI set, a first-round RT-PCR was run on the TCR CDR3. From the multiplex PCR reads, TCRdb called clonotypes with MiXCR, one entry per CDR3 protein. The sample records fewer than 750,000 distinct CDR3 sequences, about 45% being singletons. Material: peripheral blood or thyroid tissue (not recorded which). All receptors come from a woman aged 18-35 years with Graves' hyperthyroidism.

This clonotype was counted at least ten times. V gene TRBV4-1 combines with J gene TRBJ2-7, with TRBD1 as a possible D gene (5 bases). CDR1 is MGHRA, CDR2 YSYEKL, per germline. CDR3 length equals 16 residues. Deletions cut 0 bases from V and 2 bases from J, with 14 bases between. In nucleotides, the CDR3 is TGCGCCAGCAGCCAAGATCGGGCGGCAGGGCCCTACGAGCAGTACTTC. It codes for CASSQDRAAGPYEQYF.

This clonotype was detected ten times or more. Written as DNA, the CDR3 is TGTGCCAGCAGTAACGGGCAGAACACTGAAGCTTTCTTT. It is translated as CASSNGQNTEAFF. The rearrangement links TRBV6-5 to TRBJ1-1; D not resolved. In germline, CDR1 is MNHEY, CDR2 SVGAGI. This CDR3 is 13 amino acids long. Trimming cost V 5 bases and J 1 base, with 8 bases left between them.

This clonotype has a count of ten or more. J is TRBJ2-7 and V is TRBV20-1; TRBD2 aligns across 8 bases. Germline CDR1 DFQATT, CDR2 SNEGSKA (reference sequence). The CDR3 spans 15 residues. Trimming at V came to 6 bases and at J to 3 bases, leaving 13 bases not matched to a gene. CDR3 region: CSATPREGTSYEQYF. DNA of the CDR3: TGCAGTGCAACACCTCGGGAGGGTACAAGCTACGAGCAGTACTTC.

A single count supports this clonotype. The V call is TRBV2, the J call TRBJ1-1; TRBD1 matches at 7 bases. The germline V gene encodes CDR1 SNHLY and CDR2 FYNNEI. Losses at the gene ends were 4 bases for V and 4 bases for J; bases not matched to a gene: 3. The CDR3 totals 13 residues. The CDR3 sequence: CASSGDRVTEAFF. CDR3 coding DNA: TGTGCCAGCAGTGGCGACAGGGTCACTGAAGCTTTCTTT.

In its sample, this clonotype was seen a few times. V is TRBV4-2 and J is TRBJ1-4; 9 nucleotides match TRBD1. The CDR3 loop spans 15 amino acids. With V trimmed by 2 bases and J by 5 bases, 3 bases remained unmatched. Germline V gene sequence: CDR1 LGHNA, CDR2 YNFKEQ. CDR3 coding DNA: TGTGCCAGCAGCCAATGGACAGGGGAGAATGAAAAACTGTTTTTT. Its translation is CASSQWTGENEKLFF.

This clonotype came up a few times. The conserved final phenylalanine or tryptophan is absent from the CDR3, which likely points to a read error. It is unclear where the CDR3 begins or ends on the DNA, so no DNA is shown, and the CDR3 is as TCRdb lists it. The chain recombines TRBV7-2 with TRBJ2-7; TRBD1, the table's D call, was not compared with the DNA. CDR1 SGHTA and CDR2 FQGNSA come from the germline V gene. The CDR3 totals 9 residues, both ends included. The CDR3 loop is CASSTQGRI.

The chain has TRBV19 and TRBJ1-6; perhaps TRBD1 as D (5 bases). Germline V gene data show CDR1 as LNHDA and CDR2 as SQIVND (reference sequence). V lost 11 bases to trimming and J lost 7 bases, with 18 bases between them. The CDR3 loop spans 14 amino acids. The CDR3, as DNA: TGTGCCTGGAACGGGGGACGGGGAAATTCACCCCTCCACTTT. This translates into CAWNGGRGNSPLHF.

The V gene is TRBV6-1, the J gene TRBJ1-1; 9 nucleotides align to TRBD1. This CDR3 has 15 residues. Germline assignment: CDR1 MNHNS and CDR2 SASEGT. J gave up 5 bases and V 8 bases, and 12 bases lay outside the gene matches. The chain's CDR3 is CASCKGQGSRTEAFF. The CDR3 DNA reads TGTGCCAGCTGTAAGGGACAGGGTAGTAGGACTGAAGCTTTCTTT.

This sequence joins TRBV7-9 and TRBJ1-3, with no clear D. Trimming stripped 0 bases from V and 16 bases from J, with 4 bases between. Germline-derived CDR1 and CDR2 are SEHNR and FQNEAQ (reference sequence). The CDR3 is 9 amino acids. The CDR3 reads CASSLAAYF. CDR3 nucleotides: TGTGCCAGCAGCTTAGCCGCGTATTTT.

This clonotype was counted many times. This chain links TRBV7-9 with TRBJ2-7, with 11 bases lining up with TRBD1. This CDR3 has 15 residues. Per germline, CDR1 SEHNR and CDR2 FQNEAQ (reference sequence). The trim removed 2 bases at V and 2 bases at J, leaving 2 bases unmatched. CDR3 amino acids: CASSLMGQGAYEQYF. The CDR3, as DNA: TGTGCCAGCAGCTTAATGGGACAGGGGGCCTACGAGCAGTACTTC.